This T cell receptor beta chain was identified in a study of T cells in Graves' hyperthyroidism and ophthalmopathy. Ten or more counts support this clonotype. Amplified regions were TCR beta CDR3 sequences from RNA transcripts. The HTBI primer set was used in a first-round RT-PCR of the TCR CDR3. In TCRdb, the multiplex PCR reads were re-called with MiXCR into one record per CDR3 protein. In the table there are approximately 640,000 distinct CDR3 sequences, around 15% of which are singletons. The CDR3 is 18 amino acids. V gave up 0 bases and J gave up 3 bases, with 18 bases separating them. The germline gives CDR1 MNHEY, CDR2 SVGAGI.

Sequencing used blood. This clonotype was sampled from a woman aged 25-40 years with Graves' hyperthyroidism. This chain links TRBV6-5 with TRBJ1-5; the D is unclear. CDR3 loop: CASSYSPTELTTNQPQHF. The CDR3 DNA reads TGTGCCAGCAGTTACTCCCCGACTGAACTTACTACCAATCAGCCCCAGCATTTT.